This is a list of T cell receptor beta chains from one sample in a study of shared clonotypes between healthy human individuals. Profiling relied on immunoSEQ multiplex PCR, and the TCRdb table lists in-frame clones only, not all of them. The repertoire has under 2,500,000 clones, under 97% of them found once; the top ten carry approximately 0.13%. The source material was naive CD4+ T cells sorted from blood. Receptor source: a man aged 18 to 29 in good health. CDR3s include the opening cysteine and the closing phenylalanine or tryptophan. Each record gives: J gene, V gene, D gene, clone size, CDR3 DNA, CDR3 protein. D genes are given only for firm matches. The size entry is marked missing in some rows and otherwise reads once, few, many or a size class.

J: TRBJ1-2
V: TRBV18
D: -
size: -
DNA: TGTGCCAGCTCACCTGGTGCCGTAGCTAACTATGGCTACACCTTC
CDR3: CASSPGAVANYGYTF

J: TRBJ2-7
V: TRBV2
D: TRBD2
size: -
DNA: TGTGCCAGCAGATTAGAGGGGACTAGCGAGCAGTACTTC
CDR3: CASRLEGTSEQYF

J: TRBJ2-1
V: TRBV5-4
D: -
size: once
DNA: TGTGCCAGCAGCTCTTACCAGGGAGGAGAGCAGTTCTTC
CDR3: CASSSYQGGEQFF

J: TRBJ1-2
V: TRBV11-2
D: TRBD1
size: -
DNA: TGTGCCAGCAGCGTCGACAGGGCCTATGGCTACACCTTC
CDR3: CASSVDRAYGYTF

J: TRBJ2-6
V: TRBV28
D: -
size: -
DNA: TGTGCCAGCAGTTTAGGAGGGGCCGGGGCCAACGTCCTGACTTTC
CDR3: CASSLGGAGANVLTF

J: TRBJ1-2
V: TRBV4-2
D: TRBD1
size: -
DNA: TGTGCCAGCAGGCAAGCCCCCTCCGGGACAGGGGCCTATGGCTACACCTTC
CDR3: CASRQAPSGTGAYGYTF

J: TRBJ1-5
V: TRBV15
D: -
size: once
DNA: TGTGCCACCAGCAGAGACCCCCGGGGAAGTAATCAGCCCCAGCATTTT
CDR3: CATSRDPRGSNQPQHF

J: TRBJ1-2
V: TRBV10-3
D: TRBD1
size: -
DNA: TGTGCCATCAGTGGGGACAGCACTAACTATGGCTACACCTTC
CDR3: CAISGDSTNYGYTF

J: TRBJ2-5
V: TRBV30
D: -
size: -
DNA: TGTGCCTGGAGTGCCGGACAAGAGACCCAGTACTTC
CDR3: CAWSAGQETQYF

J: TRBJ2-5
V: TRBV12-2
D: -
size: -
DNA: TGTGCAAGTCGTGGAGAGACCCAGTACTTC
CDR3: CASRGETQYF

J: TRBJ1-1
V: TRBV18
D: -
size: -
DNA: TGTGCCAGCTCACCGGAGATCAGGGGAGGCACTGAAGCTTTCTTT
CDR3: CASSPEIRGGTEAFF

J: TRBJ2-7
V: TRBV6-5
D: TRBD2
size: -
DNA: TGTGCCAGCAGTTACAGCGGGGGTTCCTCCTACGAGCAGTACTTC
CDR3: CASSYSGGSSYEQYF

J: TRBJ2-7
V: TRBV11-2
D: TRBD2
size: -
DNA: TGTGCCAGCAGCTCGCTAGCGGGACGAACCTACGAGCAGTACTTC
CDR3: CASSSLAGRTYEQYF

J: TRBJ2-7
V: TRBV6-5
D: -
size: -
DNA: TGTGCCAGCAGTTACGCCGGAACCTCCTACGAGCAGTACTTC
CDR3: CASSYAGTSYEQYF

J: TRBJ1-5
V: TRBV5-6
D: -
size: -
DNA: TGTGCCAGCAGCCGTACCGGGGCAGGAGGAGAGCCCCAGCATTTT
CDR3: CASSRTGAGGEPQHF

J: TRBJ1-6
V: TRBV19
D: -
size: -
DNA: TGTGCCAGTAGGTCGACAGGTTATTCACCCCTCCACTTT
CDR3: CASRSTGYSPLHF

J: TRBJ1-1
V: TRBV5-4
D: -
size: -
DNA: TGTGCCAGCAGCCGCAACCGAGTGGATACCACTGAAGCTTTCTTT
CDR3: CASSRNRVDTTEAFF

J: TRBJ1-1
V: TRBV27
D: TRBD1
size: -
DNA: TGTGCCAGCGTAAGGACAGGGGGCAACACTGAAGCTTTCTTT
CDR3: CASVRTGGNTEAFF

J: TRBJ1-4
V: TRBV27
D: -
size: -
DNA: TGTGCCAGCAGTTTATCGTCGACAGTGGGGGCCGAAAAACTGTTTTTT
CDR3: CASSLSSTVGAEKLFF

J: TRBJ2-7
V: TRBV12-5
D: -
size: -
DNA: TGTGCTAGTGGTTCCTCAACCGGGGCGGGGGCTACGGAGCAGTACTTC
CDR3: CASGSSTGAGATEQYF

J: TRBJ1-1
V: TRBV5-1
D: -
size: -
DNA: TGCGCCAGCAGCTTGGCCCCACTCGGTCAGGGAGAGAGCACTGAAGCTTTCTTT
CDR3: CASSLAPLGQGESTEAFF

J: TRBJ1-3
V: TRBV5-1
D: -
size: -
DNA: TGCGCCAGCAGCTTGGGGCAGGCGAGCTCTGGAAACACCATATATTTT
CDR3: CASSLGQASSGNTIYF

J: TRBJ2-5
V: TRBV5-1
D: TRBD1
size: -
DNA: TGCGCCAGCAGCTTTAACAGGGGGGAAGAGACCCAGTACTTC
CDR3: CASSFNRGEETQYF

J: TRBJ2-7
V: TRBV7-2
D: -
size: -
DNA: TGTGCCAGCAGCCTAACAGGGCAGTACTACGAGCAGTACTTC
CDR3: CASSLTGQYYEQYF

J: TRBJ2-7
V: TRBV6-5
D: TRBD1
size: -
DNA: TGTGCCAGCAGCAGGCAGGGACAGGGGGCCTACGAGCAGTACTTC
CDR3: CASSRQGQGAYEQYF

J: TRBJ2-1
V: TRBV7-9
D: TRBD2
size: -
DNA: TGTGCCAGCAGCTTATACACTAGCGGGAGGGCCGCGGCCTACAATGAGCAGTTCTTC
CDR3: CASSLYTSGRAAAYNEQFF

J: TRBJ2-1
V: TRBV7-9
D: TRBD2
size: once
DNA: TGTGCCAGCAGCCCCCTGATTCCCGGGACTAGCGGTAGGCAGTTCTTC
CDR3: CASSPLIPGTSGRQFF

J: TRBJ1-1
V: TRBV5-1
D: TRBD1
size: -
DNA: TGCGCCAGCAGCTTGGGGCAGGGGGCCCCGGAGGTAGCTTTCTTT
CDR3: CASSLGQGAPEVAFF

J: TRBJ1-1
V: TRBV6-5
D: -
size: -
DNA: TGTGCCAGCAGTCCCGATGGGGGCAATGAAGCTTTCTTT
CDR3: CASSPDGGNEAFF

J: TRBJ2-7
V: TRBV10-1
D: -
size: -
DNA: TGCGCCAGCAGTGAGGCCAGCTACGAGCAGTACTTC
CDR3: CASSEASYEQYF

J: TRBJ1-1
V: TRBV5-1
D: TRBD1
size: -
DNA: TGCGCCAGCAGCCTGGACAGGGGGAACACTGAAGCTTTCTTT
CDR3: CASSLDRGNTEAFF

J: TRBJ1-1
V: TRBV4-3
D: TRBD1
size: -
DNA: TGCGCCAGCAGCCCCGGACAGGAGAGGAACACTGAAGCTTTCTTT
CDR3: CASSPGQERNTEAFF

J: TRBJ2-4
V: TRBV7-2
D: TRBD1
size: -
DNA: TGTGCCAGCAGCCCACCGGGACAGGGGGCAGGGGCCAAAAACATTCAGTACTTC
CDR3: CASSPPGQGAGAKNIQYF

J: TRBJ2-7
V: TRBV15
D: -
size: -
DNA: TGTGCCACCAGCAGACCGGGGCGCAACGAGCAGTACTTC
CDR3: CATSRPGRNEQYF

J: TRBJ1-2
V: TRBV4-1
D: -
size: -
DNA: TGCGCCAGCAGCCAAGATCGAGAGAGCTATGGCTACACCTTC
CDR3: CASSQDRESYGYTF

J: TRBJ2-7
V: TRBV5-4
D: -
size: -
DNA: TGTGCCAGCAGCCCGCTAGACGGTAGTGAGCAGTACTTC
CDR3: CASSPLDGSEQYF

J: TRBJ2-5
V: TRBV28
D: TRBD2
size: -
DNA: TGTGCCAGCAGTTTAGGGGGGGGGTACCAAGAGACCCAGTACTTC
CDR3: CASSLGGGYQETQYF

J: TRBJ2-7
V: TRBV2
D: TRBD2
size: -
DNA: TGTGCCAGCAGCCGCGGACTAGCGGGGAGCTACGAGCAGTACTTC
CDR3: CASSRGLAGSYEQYF

J: TRBJ2-5
V: TRBV7-3
D: -
size: -
DNA: TGTGCCAGCAGCCCCACCCGCGGCCTGGGGTCCGCAGAGACCCAGTACTTC
CDR3: CASSPTRGLGSAETQYF

J: TRBJ1-5
V: TRBV4-1
D: -
size: -
DNA: TGCGCCAGCAGCCAAGGAGGATCGGGCAATCAGCCCCAGCATTTT
CDR3: CASSQGGSGNQPQHF

J: TRBJ1-2
V: TRBV20-1
D: -
size: -
DNA: TGCAGTGCTAGGGGAGACTATGGCTACACCTTC
CDR3: CSARGDYGYTF

J: TRBJ2-7
V: TRBV6-5
D: -
size: -
DNA: TGTGCCAGCAGTTATCGGTCCTACTCCTACGAGCAGTACTTC
CDR3: CASSYRSYSYEQYF

J: TRBJ2-7
V: TRBV2
D: -
size: -
DNA: TGTGCCAGCAGTGAACCTACCGAGCAGTACTTC
CDR3: CASSEPTEQYF

J: TRBJ2-2
V: TRBV4-1
D: TRBD2
size: -
DNA: TGCGCCACCTCAACTAGCGGGAGTACTGGCGGGGAGCTGTTTTTT
CDR3: CATSTSGSTGGELFF

J: TRBJ2-2
V: TRBV5-1
D: TRBD1
size: -
DNA: TGCGCCAGCAGCAAAGTAGCACCCGGACAGGGGGCGGCCGGGGAGCTGTTTTTT
CDR3: CASSKVAPGQGAAGELFF

J: TRBJ2-2
V: TRBV7-8
D: TRBD2
size: -
DNA: TGTGCCAGCAGCCTAGGACTAGCGGGATCCACCGGGGAGCTGTTTTTT
CDR3: CASSLGLAGSTGELFF

J: TRBJ2-5
V: TRBV7-2
D: -
size: -
DNA: TGTGCCAGCAGCCAGGGGAAGACCCAGTACTTC
CDR3: CASSQGKTQYF

J: TRBJ2-2
V: TRBV15
D: TRBD2
size: -
DNA: TGTGCCACCAGCAGCGGCACGGCGGGAGAAACCGGGGAGCTGTTTTTT
CDR3: CATSSGTAGETGELFF